A selection of T cell receptor beta chains follows, all from one sample in a study of cytomegalovirus exposure and HLA in healthy donors. Generated by immunoSEQ multiplex PCR, the TCRdb table keeps only in-frame clones and is missing some. The sample includes about 130,000 clones. Specimen: PBMCs. These receptors were collected from a woman aged 60 to 75 in good health and CMV-seronegative. Both conserved end residues are part of each CDR3. D genes are given only for firm matches.

.,TRBV28,TRBJ1-6,CASRPTGLGSPLHF
TRBD1,TRBV5-1,TRBJ2-5,CASSSGQGFETQYF
TRBD1,TRBV5-1,TRBJ1-3,CASSSGTGSYGNTIYF
.,TRBV6-5,TRBJ1-4,CASSKSRRIEKLFF
.,TRBV7-9,TRBJ1-1,CASSLGRGGANTEAFF
TRBD1,TRBV5-1,TRBJ2-1,CASSRTGATYNEQFF
TRBD2,TRBV6-5,TRBJ2-7,CASSQTSGTHYEQYF
.,TRBV5-5,TRBJ1-1,CASYGQLNTEAFF
TRBD2,TRBV9,TRBJ2-3,CASSVAGGDTQYF
.,TRBV25-1,TRBJ2-1,CASETLAGKSYNEQFF
.,TRBV28,TRBJ1-1,CASSFTQIKMNTEAFF
.,TRBV4-2,TRBJ1-2,CASSQELRGEGYGYTF
TRBD1,TRBV6-6,TRBJ1-4,CASRPRQGAEEKLFF
.,TRBV6-5,TRBJ2-1,CASSYSSASHYNEQFF
.,TRBV25-1,TRBJ1-6,CASTTDDSPLHF
.,TRBV28,TRBJ2-7,CASSLWWEGDNEQYF
TRBD1,TRBV7-6,TRBJ2-1,CASSNRTGRYNEQFF
TRBD1,TRBV15,TRBJ1-2,CATSRERQGQHGYTF
.,TRBV6-5,TRBJ2-3,CATHPWQTDTQYF
.,TRBV5-4,TRBJ1-1,CASSREQVMNTEAFF
TRBD2,TRBV25-1,TRBJ2-3,CASSHGGTDTQYF
.,TRBV27,TRBJ2-3,CASSPQTFDRMSTDTQYF
.,TRBV5-1,TRBJ1-1,CASSLVQGTEAFF
.,TRBV5-4,TRBJ2-3,CASSLDRKSTDTQYF
.,TRBV7-2,TRBJ2-3,CASSLVGVQSTDTQYF
TRBD1,TRBV5-1,TRBJ2-7,CASSPGTGGSEQYF
.,TRBV11-2,TRBJ1-5,CASSVDGNQPQHF
TRBD1,TRBV5-1,TRBJ2-7,CASTLGDRGPEQYF
.,TRBV6-1,TRBJ1-5,CASRRSAQTSQPQHF
.,TRBV6-5,TRBJ1-2,CASSYQEGHGYTF
.,TRBV28,TRBJ2-5,CASSLWAVTAKETQYF
TRBD1,TRBV7-6,TRBJ1-5,CASSLAREGAGQPQHF
TRBD2,TRBV4-1,TRBJ2-7,CASSQGLAGGPGEQYF
.,TRBV5-4,TRBJ2-2,CASSLVGVAGELFF
.,TRBV6-5,TRBJ2-6,CASTRGTSGANVLTF
.,TRBV21-1,TRBJ1-1,CASSKVGGGTEAFF
.,TRBV11-2,TRBJ2-1,CASSLGAIDVWAYNEQFF
.,TRBV6-1,TRBJ1-5,CASQAGGNQPQHF
.,TRBV10-3,TRBJ2-7,CAISVYRDEQYF
.,TRBV14,TRBJ2-1,CASSQGRASRTYNEQFF
.,TRBV7-9,TRBJ1-3,CASSGDISGNTIYF
TRBD2,TRBV19,TRBJ2-1,CASSMNGGARNEQFF
.,TRBV5-1,TRBJ1-1,CASSLSRQGKNTEAFF
.,TRBV25-1,TRBJ2-7,CASSDILPPYYEQYF
.,TRBV28,TRBJ1-1,CASSSAGGGRMNTEAFF
TRBD2,TRBV19,TRBJ2-2,CASKTHTGTSGYTGELFF
.,TRBV28,TRBJ1-1,CASSRHEAFF
.,TRBV7-9,TRBJ2-5,CASSPGQSQETQYF
TRBD1,TRBV5-8,TRBJ2-3,CASSGTGTHTDTQYF
TRBD1,TRBV7-9,TRBJ1-1,CASSPRTGRNTEAFF
TRBD1,TRBV6-5,TRBJ2-1,CASSRTGGTGEQFF
TRBD1,TRBV2,TRBJ1-2,CASSATGGSGYTF
.,TRBV6-1,TRBJ2-3,CASSVLADTQYF
.,TRBV6-6,TRBJ1-1,CASLREVGAFF
TRBD2,TRBV27,TRBJ2-3,CASSTSGRTRTDTQYF